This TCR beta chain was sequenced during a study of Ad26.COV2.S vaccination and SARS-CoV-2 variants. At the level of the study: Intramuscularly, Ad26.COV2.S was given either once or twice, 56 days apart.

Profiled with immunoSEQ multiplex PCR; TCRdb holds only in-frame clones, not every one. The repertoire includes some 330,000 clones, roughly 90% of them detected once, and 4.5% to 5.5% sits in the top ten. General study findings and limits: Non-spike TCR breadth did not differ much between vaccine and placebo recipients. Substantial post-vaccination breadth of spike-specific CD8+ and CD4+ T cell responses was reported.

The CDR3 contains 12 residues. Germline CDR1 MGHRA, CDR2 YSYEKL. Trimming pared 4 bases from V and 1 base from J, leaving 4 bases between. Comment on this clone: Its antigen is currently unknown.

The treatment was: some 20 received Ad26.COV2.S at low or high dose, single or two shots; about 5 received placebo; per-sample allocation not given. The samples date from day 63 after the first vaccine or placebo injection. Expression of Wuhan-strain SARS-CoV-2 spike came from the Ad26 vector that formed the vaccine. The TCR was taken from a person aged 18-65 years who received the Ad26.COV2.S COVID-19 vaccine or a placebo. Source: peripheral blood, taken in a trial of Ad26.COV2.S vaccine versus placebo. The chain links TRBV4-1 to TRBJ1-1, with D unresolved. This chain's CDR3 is CASSLGNTEAFF. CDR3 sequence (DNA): TGCGCCAGCAGCCTCGGGAACACTGAAGCTTTCTTT.